These 6 T cell receptor beta chains came from one sample sequenced in a study of blood T cell repertoires in COVID-19. Clones were read by immunoSEQ multiplex PCR, and TCRdb kept only the in-frame ones, dropping some. The sample lists over 80,000 clones, around four fifths occurring once. Specimen: peripheral blood. Receptors were obtained from a woman in her sixties or seventies with acute or convalescent COVID-19.

The V call is TRBV5-1, the J call TRBJ1-1; D is uncertain. Germline V gene data show CDR1 as SGHRS and CDR2 as YFSETQ. The CDR3 contains 13 residues. The ends were cut back, 1 base at V and 0 bases at J, with 4 bases in the middle. The CDR3 spells CASSLQLNTEAFF. DNA of the CDR3: TGCGCCAGCAGCTTGCAGTTGAACACTGAAGCTTTCTTT.

The chain links TRBV3-1 (or the pseudogene TRBV3-2) to TRBJ2-3; 7 bases are shared with TRBD2. The CDR3 runs to 16 residues. The junction had 5 bases not matched to a gene; V was cut back by 1 base and J by 1 base. Looked up from germline, CDR1 is LGHDT and CDR2 is YNNKEL (reference sequence). CDR3 coding DNA: TGTGCCAGCAGCCAAGGGGGACTATTTGGCACAGATACGCAGTATTTT. This encodes CASSQGGLFGTDTQYF.

Worth noting for this clone: Within the sample, other DNA sequences also encode this same CDR3. This chain joins TRBV5-4 and TRBJ2-5, with D perhaps TRBD1 (5 bases). The V end was cut by 2 bases, the J end by 5 bases, with 10 bases between. The CDR3 length is 13 residues. The germline CDR1 and CDR2 sequences are SGHNT and YYREEE (reference sequence). CDR3 region: CASSLTGSETQYF. In DNA form, the CDR3 reads TGTGCCAGCAGCTTAACAGGTTCCGAGACCCAGTACTTC.

This clone was observed a few times. J is TRBJ2-2 and V is TRBV2; 9 positions agree with TRBD2. Trimming took 7 bases from V and 3 from J; bases not matched to a gene: 9. Per the germline V gene, CDR1 is SNHLY and CDR2 is FYNNEI. There are 16 residues in the CDR3. The CDR3, as DNA: TGTGCCAGCATGCCCCGGCTAGCGGGATACACCGGGGAGCTGTTTTTT. As protein: CASMPRLAGYTGELFF.

V gene TRBV29-1 combines with J gene TRBJ1-1, with D hard to call. This CDR3 region has 14 residues. Germline CDR1 and CDR2: SQVTM and ANQGSEA. As DNA, the CDR3 is TGCAGGGCTTCCCCAACAGTGACCTACACTGAAGCTTTCTTT. Translation gives CRASPTVTYTEAFF.

This clone was picked up a small number of times. The rearrangement uses TRBV7-2 and TRBJ2-3; 11 nucleotides align to TRBD2. The CDR3 runs 18 residues. Per germline, CDR1 SGHTA and CDR2 FQGNSA. Unmatched junction bases numbered 7, after V lost 2 bases and J lost 0 bases. The DNA for the CDR3 is TGTGCCAGCAGCTTAAGGGGAACTAGCGGGGGTAGCACAGATACGCAGTATTTT. This gives the protein CASSLRGTSGGSTDTQYF.